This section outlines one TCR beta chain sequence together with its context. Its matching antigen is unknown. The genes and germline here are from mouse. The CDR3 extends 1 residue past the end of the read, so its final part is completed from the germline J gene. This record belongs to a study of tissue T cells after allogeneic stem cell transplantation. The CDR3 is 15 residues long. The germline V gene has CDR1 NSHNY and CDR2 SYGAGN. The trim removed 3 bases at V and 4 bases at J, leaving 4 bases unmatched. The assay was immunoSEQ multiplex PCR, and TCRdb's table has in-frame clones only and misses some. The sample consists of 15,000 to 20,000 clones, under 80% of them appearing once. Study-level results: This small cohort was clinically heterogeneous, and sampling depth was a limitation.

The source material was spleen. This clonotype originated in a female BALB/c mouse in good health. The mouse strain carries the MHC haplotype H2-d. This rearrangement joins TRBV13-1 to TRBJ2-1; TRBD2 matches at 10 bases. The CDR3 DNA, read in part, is TGTGCCAGCAGTGCCCTGGACTGGGGGTATGCTGAGCAGTTC. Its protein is CASSALDWGYAEQF. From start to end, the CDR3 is CASSALDWGYAEQFF.